This T cell receptor (beta chain) was recorded in a study of shared clonotypes between healthy human individuals. The wider study: The donor group consisted of two women and a few men, aged 18 to 49.

Authors' processing steps: With immunoSEQ giving junction-only sequences and no quality scores, filtering differed. Clones were sequenced by immunoSEQ multiplex PCR, and TCRdb holds only the in-frame ones, with some missing. That table furnishes V, J and clone size, whereas the DNA furnished D and trimming. The sample has about 490,000 clones, over 75% seen once. V lost 1 base and J lost 15; bases outside the gene matches: 6. The CDR3 is made up of 12 amino acids. Germline V CDR1 and CDR2: SEHNR, FQNEAQ (reference sequence). The TCR originated in a woman aged 40-49 years in good health. Some clones in this sample may be carry-over from other donors' samples. The chain couples TRBV7-9 to TRBJ2-1, with TRBD1 matching over 7 bases. Sequencing was carried out using PBMCs. This chain's CDR3 is CASSLEVQGLFF. CDR3 nucleotide sequence: TGTGCCAGCAGCTTAGAGGTACAGGGGTTGTTCTTC.